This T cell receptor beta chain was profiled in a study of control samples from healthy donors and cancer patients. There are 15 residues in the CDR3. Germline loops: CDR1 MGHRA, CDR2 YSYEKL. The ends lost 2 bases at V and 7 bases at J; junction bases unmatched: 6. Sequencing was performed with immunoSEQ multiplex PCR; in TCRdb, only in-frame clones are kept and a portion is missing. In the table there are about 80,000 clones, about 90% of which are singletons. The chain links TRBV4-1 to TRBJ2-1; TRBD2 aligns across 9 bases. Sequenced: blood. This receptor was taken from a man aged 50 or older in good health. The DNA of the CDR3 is TGCGCCAGCAGCCAATTCAGCGGGGGGTTAAATGAGCAGTTCTTC. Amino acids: CASSQFSGGLNEQFF.